The present TCR beta chain was sequenced within a study of T cells after yellow fever vaccination. TCRdb itself ran the 5' RACE reads through MiXCR, one entry per CDR3 protein. Of 300,000 to 400,000 distinct CDR3 sequences listed, more than 5.5% are singletons. V was clipped by 3 bases and J by 2 bases; unmatched bases: 6. This CDR3 has 16 amino acids. Germline CDR1 is LGHNA and CDR2 is YNFKEQ. This clonotype was detected ten times or more. This sample comprised PBMCs, obtained 5 days after the yellow fever booster vaccination. J is TRBJ2-1 and V is TRBV4-2; 8 bases are a match to TRBD2. The TCR comes from a man younger than 45 who received the YFV17D yellow fever vaccine. DNA for the CDR3: TGTGCCAGCAGCCAGGATAGCGGGGCGACCTACAATGAGCAGTTCTTC. It yields the protein CASSQDSGATYNEQFF.